The rows below give T cell receptor beta chains drawn from one sample of a study of shared clonotypes between healthy human individuals. Sequenced by immunoSEQ multiplex PCR; TCRdb stores in-frame clones only, minus some. This table has 950,000 to 1,100,000 clones, under 80% appearing once. The sample was memory CD4+ T cells sorted from blood. The source of these receptors is a man aged 18 to 30 in good health. Both conserved end residues are part of each CDR3. The order of the fields is J gene, D gene, clone size, V gene, CDR3 DNA, CDR3 protein. The D gene is left open where the match is weak. Clone size, where shown, is once, few, many, or a class for clones that have expanded.

TRBJ1-3,NA,many,TRBV30,TGTGCCTGGAGTGTATGGGGGACTGGAAACACCATATATTTT,CAWSVWGTGNTIYF
TRBJ2-5,TRBD2,NA,TRBV9,TGTGCCAGCAGCGTCGGGGGGACTTCGTACCAAGAGACCCAGTACTTC,CASSVGGTSYQETQYF
TRBJ1-2,TRBD1,NA,TRBV14,TGTGCCAGCAGCGTCCCAGGGGGTTATGGCTACACCTTC,CASSVPGGYGYTF
TRBJ1-2,NA,NA,TRBV29-1,TGCAGCGTTATACAGGGAACGATTGGCTACACCTTC,CSVIQGTIGYTF
TRBJ2-6,NA,NA,TRBV7-8,TGTGCCAGCAGGGCCGCAGGGTCCGGGGCCAACGTCCTGACTTTC,CASRAAGSGANVLTF
TRBJ2-5,NA,NA,TRBV5-1,TGCGCCAGCAGCTTGGGGAGAATTCAAGAGACCCAGTACTTC,CASSLGRIQETQYF
TRBJ2-7,NA,NA,TRBV7-9,TGTGCCAGCAGCTTAGCGGGTAGCCGGACCTACGAGCAGTACTTC,CASSLAGSRTYEQYF
TRBJ2-3,NA,NA,TRBV13,TGTGCCAGCAGCTTTCGCCTAGTGAGCACAGATACGCAGTATTTT,CASSFRLVSTDTQYF
TRBJ2-7,NA,NA,TRBV5-6,TGTGCCAGCAGCTTGGTCGACGGGAATAAATACGAGCAGTACTTC,CASSLVDGNKYEQYF
TRBJ1-3,NA,NA,TRBV30,TGTGCCTGGAGTCGCCCAGGGGAAGACACCATATATTTT,CAWSRPGEDTIYF
TRBJ2-2,TRBD1,NA,TRBV7-2,TGTGCCAGCAGCTCCCAAGCAGGGGGTCGGGGTCACACCGGGGAGCTGTTTTTT,CASSSQAGGRGHTGELFF
TRBJ1-4,TRBD1,few,TRBV10-3,TGTGCCATCAGTGACATGATGGGACAGAGGAAACTGTTTTTT,CAISDMMGQRKLFF
TRBJ2-7,TRBD2,NA,TRBV4-1,TGCGCCAGCAGCCAAAGGATAGTGGAGCGGGGGGGCAACAAGCAGTACTTC,CASSQRIVERGGNKQYF
TRBJ1-1,NA,NA,TRBV7-9,TGTGCCAGCAGCCCGGACACTGAAGCTTTCTTT,CASSPDTEAFF
TRBJ2-2,NA,NA,TRBV5-1,TGCGCCAGCAGCATAAGAGACCGGGAGCTGTTTTTT,CASSIRDRELFF
TRBJ2-6,NA,NA,TRBV5-6,TGTGCCAGCAGCTGGGGACCCTCTGGGGCCAACGTCCTGACTTTC,CASSWGPSGANVLTF
TRBJ2-7,NA,many,TRBV28,TGTGCCAGCGGAAGGGGCGAGCAGTACTTC,CASGRGEQYF
TRBJ2-4,TRBD1,NA,TRBV5-4,TGTGCCAGCAGCGGTACAGGGGTGAAAAACATTCAGTACTTC,CASSGTGVKNIQYF
TRBJ1-5,NA,NA,TRBV4-1,TGCGCCAGCAGCCAAATCCACATGAAGGATCAGCCCCAGCATTTT,CASSQIHMKDQPQHF
TRBJ1-2,NA,few,TRBV20-1,TGCAGTGCTATTGGCCTATATGGCTACACCTTC,CSAIGLYGYTF
TRBJ2-6,TRBD1,NA,TRBV28,TGTGCCAGCAGTTTTGTACAGGGGAAAGCCAACGTCCTGACTTTC,CASSFVQGKANVLTF
TRBJ2-7,TRBD2,NA,TRBV29-1,TGCAGCGTGACAAGCCCTAGCGGGGGACTCTACGAGCAGTACTTC,CSVTSPSGGLYEQYF
TRBJ2-2,NA,once,TRBV9,TGTGCCAGCAGCGTACGGGGAGCGAACACCGGGGAGCTGTTTTTT,CASSVRGANTGELFF
TRBJ2-7,NA,once,TRBV10-3,TGTGCCATCAGTGAGTCTGTACAGCAGGAGTACTTC,CAISESVQQEYF
TRBJ2-7,TRBD2,few,TRBV27,TGTGCCAGCAGTCCAGGACTAGCGGGGGTCCACTACGAGCAGTACTTC,CASSPGLAGVHYEQYF
TRBJ2-5,NA,once,TRBV29-1,TGCAGCGTTGAAGAGGAGAACGAGACCCAGTACTTC,CSVEEENETQYF
TRBJ2-1,TRBD2,NA,TRBV7-9,TGTGCCAGCAGCCTCGGGACTACATCCAATGAGCAGTTCTTC,CASSLGTTSNEQFF
TRBJ1-5,TRBD1,NA,TRBV19,TGTGCCAGTAGCGCCGATAAGGGGGCTGGCAATCAGCCCCAGCATTTT,CASSADKGAGNQPQHF
TRBJ1-2,NA,few,TRBV18,TGTGCCAGCTCACGTGGACAGACTAACAGTAACTATGGCTACACCTTC,CASSRGQTNSNYGYTF
TRBJ1-6,NA,NA,TRBV9,TGTGCCAGCAGCGCGACCTTCGGAAGAGAAGATTCACCCCTCCACTTT,CASSATFGREDSPLHF
TRBJ1-1,NA,NA,TRBV27,TGTGCCAGCAGTTTCCTGGACAGCCACCCTGAAGCTTTCTTT,CASSFLDSHPEAFF
TRBJ1-1,NA,many,TRBV5-6,TGTGCCAGCAGCCTGACTTCAAGGGGGAATGCTGAAGCTTTCTTT,CASSLTSRGNAEAFF
TRBJ2-5,NA,NA,TRBV7-2,TGTGCCAGCAGCTTAGCGCTAAGGGGCACCCAAGAGACCCAGTACTTC,CASSLALRGTQETQYF
TRBJ2-7,TRBD2,NA,TRBV2,TGTGCCAGTACGCCTAGCGGAAGCTACGAGCAGTACTTC,CASTPSGSYEQYF
TRBJ2-1,TRBD2,few,TRBV11-2,TGTGCCAGCACCAAACAACCTCGACTAGCGGCAGACAATGAGCAGTTCTTC,CASTKQPRLAADNEQFF
TRBJ2-7,NA,NA,TRBV18,TGTGCCAGCTCCCGCGTCGGCCAGAACGAGCAGTACTTC,CASSRVGQNEQYF
TRBJ1-5,NA,NA,TRBV6-1,TGTGCCAGCAGTGAAGCACTTCGGCTTGGGGGGAATCAGCCCCAGCATTTT,CASSEALRLGGNQPQHF
TRBJ1-1,TRBD1,few,TRBV19,TGTGCCAGTAGTACTCCAGGGGGCGTGAACACTGAAGCTTTCTTT,CASSTPGGVNTEAFF
TRBJ2-7,NA,once,TRBV27,TGTGCCAGCAGTTTGAAGGTTTGGGGCTACGAGCAGTACTTC,CASSLKVWGYEQYF
TRBJ2-7,TRBD2,NA,TRBV27,TGTGCCAGCAGTTTAATAGCGGGAGGTGGGGAGCAGTACTTC,CASSLIAGGGEQYF
TRBJ1-1,NA,NA,TRBV5-1,TGCGCCAGCAGCTTGGGGGGCCCAGGGAGAGCTTTCTTT,CASSLGGPGRAFF
TRBJ2-1,TRBD2,NA,TRBV18,TGTGCCAGCTCACCGGTTAAGGGCAAGCGGGAGTTTATCTACAATGAGCAGTTCTTC,CASSPVKGKREFIYNEQFF
TRBJ2-7,TRBD2,NA,TRBV7-6,TGTGCCAGCAGCTCCGAGCGGGGGGGCGGCTACGAGCAGTACTTC,CASSSERGGGYEQYF
TRBJ2-3,TRBD2,few,TRBV10-1,TGCGCCAGCAGTAAGACTAGCGGGAACGCAGATACGCAGTATTTT,CASSKTSGNADTQYF
TRBJ2-2,TRBD2,NA,TRBV11-2,TGTGCCAGCAGCTTATATAGCGGGCCTAACACCGGGGAGCTGTTTTTT,CASSLYSGPNTGELFF
TRBJ1-6,NA,NA,TRBV5-1,TGCGCCAGCAGCTCGGACCCTAATTCACCCCTCCACTTT,CASSSDPNSPLHF
TRBJ2-6,NA,few,TRBV27,TGTGCCAGCGGCTGGAAGACCAACGTCCTGACTTTC,CASGWKTNVLTF
TRBJ2-7,TRBD1,NA,TRBV7-9,TGTGCCAGCAGCTTCCGGACAGGGGTATTCTACGAGCAGTACTTC,CASSFRTGVFYEQYF
TRBJ2-3,NA,NA,TRBV6-6,TGTGCCAGCAGCCGTTTTTTCCGGGATGCGCAGTATTTT,CASSRFFRDAQYF
TRBJ2-3,NA,NA,TRBV20-1,TGCAGTGCTGGGGGGCCAGATACGCAGTATTTT,CSAGGPDTQYF
TRBJ2-3,NA,NA,TRBV10-3,TGTGCCATCAGTGATCAGAGTAGAAGCACAGATACGCAGTATTTT,CAISDQSRSTDTQYF